This passage covers 22 T cell receptor beta chains from one sample sequenced in a study of blood T cell repertoires in COVID-19. This table comes from immunoSEQ multiplex PCR, and its TCRdb copy is limited to in-frame clones, with some not included. The table lists roughly 20,000 clones, more than 80% of them singletons. Sequenced: peripheral blood. The receptors were sampled from a woman aged 50 to 60 with active COVID-19.

The genes are TRBV5-4 and TRBJ2-2, with 13 positions matching TRBD2. The length of the CDR3 is 16 residues. Germline values: CDR1 SGHNT, CDR2 YYREEE (reference sequence). Trimming at V came to 4 bases and at J to 5 bases, leaving 5 bases not matched to a gene. The CDR3 protein is CASSQTSGRNTGELFF. CDR3 sequence (DNA): TGTGCCAGCAGCCAGACTAGCGGGAGGAATACCGGGGAGCTGTTTTTT.

The chain is built from TRBV6-6 and TRBJ1-2, with D maybe TRBD1 (5 bases). Trimming took 5 bases from V and 8 from J, leaving 12 bases between them. From germline, CDR1 is MNHNY and CDR2 SVGAGI (reference sequence). This CDR3 is built from 12 residues. The CDR3 here is CASSPGPRGYTF. In DNA form, the CDR3 reads TGTGCCAGCAGTCCAGGGCCCCGGGGCTACACCTTC.

This chain joins TRBV12-3 or TRBV12-4 and TRBJ1-2; D is undetermined. V dropped 1 base and J dropped 2 bases, with 5 bases sitting between them. CDR3 length: 13 residues. The CDR3 spells CASSLDRNYGYTF. The CDR3 DNA follows: TGTGCCAGCAGTTTAGACAGAAACTATGGCTACACCTTC.

The rearrangement links TRBV28 to TRBJ1-3, with no clear D. The length of the CDR3 is 13 residues. Germline V CDR1 and CDR2: MDHEN, SYDVKM. V was clipped by 3 bases and J by 2 bases, with 5 bases between them. The CDR3 nucleotides are TGTGCCAGCAGTTTCAGGCCTGGAAACACCATATATTTT. Translation gives CASSFRPGNTIYF.

The gene calls are TRBV7-8 and TRBJ2-1, with 8 nucleotides matching TRBD2. Trimming took 0 bases from V and 1 from J; bases not matched to a gene: 11. From germline, CDR1 is SGHVS and CDR2 FQNEAQ. The CDR3 is made up of 19 amino acids. In DNA form, the CDR3 reads TGTGCCAGCAGCTTAGCGCTGGAAGCGGGAGTAGTATCCTACAATGAGCAGTTCTTC. This gives the protein CASSLALEAGVVSYNEQFF.

The CDR3 loop reads CATSDLRYLQGSGLAGNTIYF. CDR3 nucleotide sequence: TGTGCCACCAGTGATTTGCGTTATCTTCAAGGTAGCGGTTTGGCTGGAAACACCATATATTTT. The V gene is TRBV24-1, the J gene TRBJ1-3; D call uncertain. V gave up 0 bases and J gave up 2 bases, with 25 bases separating them. The CDR3 has 21 amino acids. Germline V CDR1 and CDR2: KGHDR, SFDVKD.

The V and J genes are TRBV28 and TRBJ1-4; maybe TRBD1 (5 bases). V was pared by 7 bases and J by 3 bases, with 12 bases between. Germline V gene lookup returns CDR1 MDHEN and CDR2 SYDVKM. The CDR3 length is 14 residues. CDR3 loop: CASILSGANEKLFF. For the CDR3, the DNA is TGTGCCAGCATTCTCTCGGGGGCTAATGAAAAACTGTTTTTT. Supplemented by reference TRBV28 and TRBJ1-4, the full variable domain reads DVKVTQSSRYLVKRTGEKVFLECVQDMDHENMFWYRQDPGLGLRLIYFSYDVKMKEKGDIPEGYSVSREKKERFSLILESASTNQTSMYLCASILSGANEKLFFGSGTQLSVL.

The V and J genes are TRBV28 and TRBJ1-2, with a weak D call TRBD1 (5 bases). This CDR3 has 11 residues. From germline, CDR1 is MDHEN and CDR2 SYDVKM. Trimming cost V 2 bases and J 8 bases, with 6 bases left between them. Written as DNA, the CDR3 is TGTGCCAGCAGTTTAGGGGGGGGCTACACCTTC. Protein sequence: CASSLGGGYTF.

The chain joins TRBV7-8 to TRBJ2-1; 12 nucleotides match TRBD2. The germline V gene has CDR1 SGHVS and CDR2 FQNEAQ. There are 16 residues in the CDR3. V shed 5 bases, J shed 4 bases, and the junction held 6 bases outside the gene matches. As DNA, the CDR3 is TGTGCCAGCAGCCCATCGGGACTAGCGGGTTACAATGAGCAGTTCTTC. This encodes CASSPSGLAGYNEQFF.

V is TRBV7-9 and J is TRBJ2-3; 12 positions match TRBD2. Germline-derived CDR1 and CDR2 are SEHNR and FQNEAQ (reference sequence). The CDR3 is 15 residues long. The ends lost 5 bases at V and 3 bases at J; junction bases unmatched: 3. DNA for the CDR3: TGTGCCAGCAGCATAACTAGCGGGAGGACAGATACGCAGTATTTT. It translates to CASSITSGRTDTQYF.

The sample holds one count of this clone. This chain's CDR3 is CASSFSGNEQFF. The CDR3 coding sequence is TGTGCCAGCAGTTTTTCAGGCAATGAGCAGTTCTTC. The chain links TRBV28 to TRBJ2-1, with D unresolved. The CDR3 loop spans 12 amino acids. The V end was cut by 3 bases, the J end by 6 bases, with 6 bases between. Germline CDR1 is MDHEN and CDR2 is SYDVKM.

This rearrangement joins TRBV5-1 to TRBJ2-5; TRBD2 might be the D (6 bases). Trimming left V 4 bases short and J 4 bases short, with 14 bases between. In germline, CDR1 is SGHRS, CDR2 YFSETQ. The CDR3 sequence is 14 residues long. The CDR3 loop reads CASSVVGGAETQYF. In DNA form, the CDR3 reads TGCGCCAGCAGCGTGGTAGGAGGGGCAGAGACCCAGTACTTC.

The rearrangement uses TRBV28 and TRBJ1-5, with 7 bases matching TRBD1. The CDR3 totals 14 residues. Germline CDR1 is MDHEN and CDR2 is SYDVKM. With 6 bases clipped from V and 3 bases from J, the junction kept 5 bases outside the gene matches. The CDR3 DNA is TGTGCCAGCAGGGCTACAGGGGACAATCAGCCCCAGCATTTT. It is translated as CASRATGDNQPQHF.

The chain uses TRBV28 and TRBJ1-1, with 8 bases matching TRBD1. The CDR3 sequence is 12 residues long. V was clipped by 9 bases and J by 3 bases; unmatched bases: 3. The germline V gene encodes CDR1 MDHEN and CDR2 SYDVKM. The CDR3 coding sequence is TGTGCCAGTAACAGGGGGGACACTGAAGCTTTCTTT. Translated: CASNRGDTEAFF.

This chain joins TRBV19 and TRBJ1-2, with 7 bases that match TRBD1. The CDR3 has 13 amino acids. The V gene end was trimmed by 5 bases and the J gene end by 10 bases; junction bases not matched to a gene: 10. CDR1 and CDR2 from the germline V gene are LNHDA and SQIVND (reference sequence). As DNA, the CDR3 is TGTGCCAGTAGTGAGGATACAGGGGTGAACTACACCTTC. It yields the protein CASSEDTGVNYTF.

V usage is TRBV28 and J usage is TRBJ2-1, with D perhaps TRBD2 (5 bases). The CDR3 sequence is 14 residues long. The V gene's germline CDR1 is MDHEN and CDR2 SYDVKM. With 4 bases removed from V and 3 bases from J, the gap between germline ends came to 10 bases. CDR3 coding DNA: TGTGCCAGCAGTTCCCCCGGGAACTACAATGAGCAGTTCTTC. Its protein product is CASSSPGNYNEQFF.

V gene TRBV2 combines with J gene TRBJ1-4; tentatively, D is TRBD1 (5 bases). The V and J ends lost 7 bases and 0 bases respectively, with 12 bases between them. The CDR3 has 15 residues. Germline V gene data show CDR1 as SNHLY and CDR2 as FYNNEI. CDR3 residues: CASKDSSATNEKLFF. The DNA of the CDR3 is TGTGCCAGCAAAGACAGCTCTGCAACTAATGAAAAACTGTTTTTT.

This clone was seen more than once but under ten times. The rearrangement links TRBV6-6 to TRBJ1-2, with D possibly matching TRBD1 (6 bases). In germline, CDR1 is MNHNY, CDR2 SVGAGI (reference sequence). Trimming removed 5 bases from V and 4 bases from J, with 17 bases in between. This CDR3 has 15 residues. The CDR3 region has the DNA TGTGCCAGCAGTCTACCGAACAGGGTCGGCTATGGCTACACCTTC. It encodes CASSLPNRVGYGYTF.

For the CDR3, the DNA is TGTGCCAGCAGCTTAGCGCGAAGTACGTCTTCCTACGAGCAGTACTTC. Residues: CASSLARSTSSYEQYF. The V and J genes are TRBV11-1 and TRBJ2-7, with unresolved D. The CDR3 consists of 16 residues. The germline CDR1 and CDR2 sequences are SGHAT and FQDESV (reference sequence). V was trimmed by 0 bases and J by 1 base, leaving 13 bases between them.

The V call is TRBV6-1, the J call TRBJ1-5; tentative D call: TRBD1 (5 bases). The CDR3 has 16 amino acids. The germline V gene encodes CDR1 MNHNS and CDR2 SASEGT. V was trimmed by 4 bases and J by 1 base, leaving 14 bases between them. The CDR3 loop is CASSATTEGSNQPQHF. CDR3 nucleotide sequence: TGTGCCAGCAGTGCAACGACAGAAGGGAGCAATCAGCCCCAGCATTTT.

V is TRBV4-1 and J is TRBJ2-2, with 9 bases matching TRBD1. Germline V gene lookup returns CDR1 MGHRA and CDR2 YSYEKL. The ends lost 4 bases at V and 7 bases at J; junction bases unmatched: 13. This CDR3 is built from 17 residues. The CDR3 region is CASSRIAPGQGGGELFF. In nucleotides, the CDR3 is TGCGCCAGCAGCCGTATAGCCCCGGGACAGGGAGGCGGGGAGCTGTTTTTT.

The CDR3 coding sequence is TGTGCCAGCAGCCGCGACACCGGGGAGCTGTTTTTT. Translating it yields CASSRDTGELFF. This sequence joins TRBV12-3 or TRBV12-4 and TRBJ2-2, with D uncertain. The CDR3 has 12 amino acids. Deletions cut 6 bases from V and 3 bases from J, with 5 bases between.